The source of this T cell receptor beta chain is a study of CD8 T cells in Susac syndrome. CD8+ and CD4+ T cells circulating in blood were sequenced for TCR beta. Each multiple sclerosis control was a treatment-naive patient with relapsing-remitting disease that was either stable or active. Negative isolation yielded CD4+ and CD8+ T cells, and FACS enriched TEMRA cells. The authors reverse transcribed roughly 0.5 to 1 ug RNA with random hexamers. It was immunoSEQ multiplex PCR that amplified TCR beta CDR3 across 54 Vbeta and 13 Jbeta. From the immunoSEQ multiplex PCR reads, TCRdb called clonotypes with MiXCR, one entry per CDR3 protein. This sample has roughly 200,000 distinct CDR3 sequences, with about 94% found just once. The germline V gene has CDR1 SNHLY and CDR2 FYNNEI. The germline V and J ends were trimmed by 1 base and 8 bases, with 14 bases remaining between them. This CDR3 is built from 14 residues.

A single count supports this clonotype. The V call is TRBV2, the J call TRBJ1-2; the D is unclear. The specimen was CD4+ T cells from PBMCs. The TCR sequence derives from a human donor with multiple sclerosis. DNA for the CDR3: TGTGCCAGCAGTGAAGGGCTGGTTTCATGGGGCTACACCTTC. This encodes CASSEGLVSWGYTF. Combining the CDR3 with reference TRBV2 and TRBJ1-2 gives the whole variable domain EPEVTQTPSHQVTQMGQEVILRCVPISNHLYFYWYRQILGQKVEFLVSFYNNEISEKSEIFDDQFSVERPDGSNFTLKIRSTKLEDSAMYFCASSEGLVSWGYTFGSGTRLTVV.